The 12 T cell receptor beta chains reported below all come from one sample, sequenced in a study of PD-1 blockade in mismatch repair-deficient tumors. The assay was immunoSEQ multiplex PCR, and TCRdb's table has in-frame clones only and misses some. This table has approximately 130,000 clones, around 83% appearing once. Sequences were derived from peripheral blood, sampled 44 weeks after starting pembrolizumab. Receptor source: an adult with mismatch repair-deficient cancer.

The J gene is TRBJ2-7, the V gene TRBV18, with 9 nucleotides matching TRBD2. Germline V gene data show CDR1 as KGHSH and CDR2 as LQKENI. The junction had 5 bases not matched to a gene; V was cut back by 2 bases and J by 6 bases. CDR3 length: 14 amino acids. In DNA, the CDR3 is TGTGCCAGCTCACCAGCGGGAGGGCCACGCGAGCAGTACTTC. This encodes CASSPAGGPREQYF.

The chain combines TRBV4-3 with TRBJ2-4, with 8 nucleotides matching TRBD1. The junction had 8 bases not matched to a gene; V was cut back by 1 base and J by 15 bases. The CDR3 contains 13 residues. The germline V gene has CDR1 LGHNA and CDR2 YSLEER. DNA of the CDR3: TGCGCCAGCAGCCAAGCAGGACAGGGTCCAAGGTACTTC. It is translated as CASSQAGQGPRYF.

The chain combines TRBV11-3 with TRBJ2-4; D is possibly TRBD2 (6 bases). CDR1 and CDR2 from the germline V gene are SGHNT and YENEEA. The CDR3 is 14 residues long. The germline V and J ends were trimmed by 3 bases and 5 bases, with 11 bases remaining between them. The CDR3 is CASSFRAGENIQYF. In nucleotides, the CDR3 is TGTGCCAGCAGCTTTAGAGCGGGCGAAAACATTCAGTACTTC.

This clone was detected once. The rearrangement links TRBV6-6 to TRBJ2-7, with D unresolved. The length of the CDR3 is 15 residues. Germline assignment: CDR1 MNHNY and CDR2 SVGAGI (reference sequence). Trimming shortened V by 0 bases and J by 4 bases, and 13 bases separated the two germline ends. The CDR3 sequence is CASSYSARKGYEQYF. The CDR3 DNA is TGTGCCAGCAGTTACTCGGCTAGGAAAGGATACGAGCAGTACTTC.

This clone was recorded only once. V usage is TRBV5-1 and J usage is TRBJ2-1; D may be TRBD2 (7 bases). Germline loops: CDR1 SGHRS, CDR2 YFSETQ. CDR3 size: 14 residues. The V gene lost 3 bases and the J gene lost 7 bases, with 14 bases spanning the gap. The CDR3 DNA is TGCGCCAGCAGCTCAGGGGAGGGGGGGAATGAGCAGTTCTTC. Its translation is CASSSGEGGNEQFF.

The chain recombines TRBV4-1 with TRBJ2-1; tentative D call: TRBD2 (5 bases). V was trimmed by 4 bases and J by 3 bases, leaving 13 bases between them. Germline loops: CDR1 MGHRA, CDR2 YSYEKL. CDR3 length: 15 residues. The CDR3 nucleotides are TGCGCCAGCAGCCGGGGTCCGCGGGTCTACAATGAGCAGTTCTTC. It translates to CASSRGPRVYNEQFF.

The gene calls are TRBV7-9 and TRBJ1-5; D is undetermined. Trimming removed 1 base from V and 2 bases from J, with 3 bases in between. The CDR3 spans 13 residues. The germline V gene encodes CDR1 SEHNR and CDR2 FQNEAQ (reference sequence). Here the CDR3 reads CASSLVGNQPQHF. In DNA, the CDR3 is TGTGCCAGCAGCTTAGTAGGCAATCAGCCCCAGCATTTT.

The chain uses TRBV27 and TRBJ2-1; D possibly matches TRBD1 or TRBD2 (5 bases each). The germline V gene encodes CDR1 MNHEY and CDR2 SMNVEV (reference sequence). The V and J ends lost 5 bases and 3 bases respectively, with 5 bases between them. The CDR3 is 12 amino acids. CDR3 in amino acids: CASSGGYNEQFF. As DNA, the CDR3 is TGTGCCAGCAGTGGGGGCTACAATGAGCAGTTCTTC.

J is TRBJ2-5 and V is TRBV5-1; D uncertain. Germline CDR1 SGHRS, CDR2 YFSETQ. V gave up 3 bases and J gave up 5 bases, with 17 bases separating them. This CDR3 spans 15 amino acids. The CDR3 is CASSWTHRIEETQYF. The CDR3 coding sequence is TGCGCCAGCAGCTGGACCCACAGAATAGAGGAGACCCAGTACTTC.

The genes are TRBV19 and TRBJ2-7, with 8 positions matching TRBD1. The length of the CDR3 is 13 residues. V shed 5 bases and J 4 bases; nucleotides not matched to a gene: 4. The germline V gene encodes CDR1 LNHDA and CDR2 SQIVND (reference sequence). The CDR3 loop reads CASSQQGAYEQYF. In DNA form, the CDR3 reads TGTGCCAGTAGTCAGCAGGGGGCTTACGAGCAGTACTTC.

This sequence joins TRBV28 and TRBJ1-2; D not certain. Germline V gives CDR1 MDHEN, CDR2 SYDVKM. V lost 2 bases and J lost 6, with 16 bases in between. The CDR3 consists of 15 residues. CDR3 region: CASSLGHVTTDGYTF. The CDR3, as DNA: TGTGCCAGCAGTTTAGGGCACGTGACAACCGATGGCTACACCTTC.

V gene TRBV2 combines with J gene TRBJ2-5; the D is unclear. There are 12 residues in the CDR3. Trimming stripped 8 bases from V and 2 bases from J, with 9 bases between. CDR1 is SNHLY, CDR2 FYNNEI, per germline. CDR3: CASRVLQETQYF. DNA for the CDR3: TGTGCCAGCCGGGTACTGCAAGAGACCCAGTACTTC. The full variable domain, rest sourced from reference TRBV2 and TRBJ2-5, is EPEVTQTPSHQVTQMGQEVILRCVPISNHLYFYWYRQILGQKVEFLVSFYNNEISEKSEIFDDQFSVERPDGSNFTLKIRSTKLEDSAMYFCASRVLQETQYFGPGTRLLVL.